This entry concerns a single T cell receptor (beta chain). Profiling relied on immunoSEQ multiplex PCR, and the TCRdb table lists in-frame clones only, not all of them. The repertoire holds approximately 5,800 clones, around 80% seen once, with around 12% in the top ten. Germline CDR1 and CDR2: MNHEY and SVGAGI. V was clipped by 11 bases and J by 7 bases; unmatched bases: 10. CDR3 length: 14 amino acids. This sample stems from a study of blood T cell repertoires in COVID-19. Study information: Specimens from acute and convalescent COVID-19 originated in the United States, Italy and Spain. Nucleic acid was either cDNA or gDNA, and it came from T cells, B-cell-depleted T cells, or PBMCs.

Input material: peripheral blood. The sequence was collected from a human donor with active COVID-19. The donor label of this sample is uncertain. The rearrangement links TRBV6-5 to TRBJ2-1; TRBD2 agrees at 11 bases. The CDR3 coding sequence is TGTGCCTGCACTAGCGGGGGATTGGGGAATGAGCAGTTCTTC. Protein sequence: CACTSGGLGNEQFF.